These 7 T cell receptor beta chains originate from one sample sequenced in a study of early T cells in non-severe SARS-CoV-2 infection. TCRdb reprocessed the 5' RACE reads with MiXCR, giving one entry per CDR3 protein. The sample has approximately 69,000 distinct CDR3 sequences, about an eighth seen once. The specimen was whole blood. These TCRs come from an adult who was a healthcare worker with PCR-confirmed SARS-CoV-2 infection or an uninfected control (not recorded which).

This clonotype showed up just a few times. V and J are TRBV12-3 or TRBV12-4 and TRBJ2-1; 8 bases match TRBD2. This CDR3 has 16 amino acids. Trimming cost V 5 bases and J 6 bases; bases outside gene matches: 12. The chain's CDR3 is CASSPLTSGVGNEQFF. In DNA form, the CDR3 reads TGTGCCAGCAGTCCGCTCACTAGCGGCGTGGGCAATGAGCAGTTCTTC.

This clonotype was seen more than once but under ten times. V is TRBV7-6 and J is TRBJ2-2; D not resolved. With 3 bases removed from V and 2 bases from J, the gap between germline ends came to 13 bases. Germline lookup yields CDR1 SGHVS and CDR2 FNYEAQ. CDR3 length: 16 amino acids. DNA of the CDR3: TGTGCCAGCAGCTTGTTCGTCGTTGCTAACACCGGGGAGCTGTTTTTT. Protein sequence: CASSLFVVANTGELFF.

In this sample, this clonotype turned up many times. V and J are TRBV15 and TRBJ2-7, with 9 bases aligning to TRBD1. V lost 5 bases, J lost 5 bases, and 7 bases stayed unmatched. CDR1 LNHNV and CDR2 YYDKDF come from the germline V gene (reference sequence). The CDR3 totals 14 residues. The CDR3 region has the DNA TGTGCCACCAGCCTAACTGGGACAGGGAACGAGCAGTACTTC. The encoded protein is CATSLTGTGNEQYF.

The rearrangement joins TRBV9 to TRBJ2-7; D is perhaps TRBD2 (5 bases). The CDR3 runs 15 residues. The V and J ends lost 2 bases and 2 bases respectively, with 14 bases between them. CDR1 SGDLS and CDR2 YYNGEE come from the germline V gene. The CDR3 here is CASSVGAEFTYEQYF. Written as DNA, the CDR3 is TGTGCCAGCAGCGTCGGAGCGGAATTTACCTACGAGCAGTACTTC.

This clonotype was picked up many times. The chain couples TRBV10-2 to TRBJ2-2; D call uncertain. The ends were cut back, 8 bases at V and 5 bases at J, with 9 bases in the middle. This CDR3 has 12 residues. Germline assignment: CDR1 WSHSY and CDR2 SAAADI. In DNA form, the CDR3 reads TGCGCCAGCCGGACCGGAACCGGGGAGCTGTTTTTT. Protein: CASRTGTGELFF.

Ten or more counts support this clonotype. The CDR3 nucleotides read TGTGCCAGCAGTTACGGGGGGGCTATTAATGAGCAGTTCTTC. Protein sequence: CASSYGGAINEQFF. The gene calls are TRBV6-6 and TRBJ2-1, with D tentatively TRBD2 (7 bases). The CDR3 loop spans 14 amino acids. Germline CDR1 and CDR2: MNHNY and SVGAGI (reference sequence). With 2 bases removed from V and 7 bases from J, the gap between germline ends came to 12 bases.

The chain recombines TRBV30 with TRBJ1-1, with 7 bases identical to TRBD1. V trimming: 3 bases; J trimming: 7 bases; junction bases outside the gene matches: 8. Germline CDR1 reads GTSNPN; CDR2 reads SVGIG (reference sequence). The CDR3 totals 13 residues. The CDR3 nucleotides are TGTGCCTGGAGAAACACAGGGGTCGTTGAAGCTTTCTTT. Its translation: CAWRNTGVVEAFF.